Below are 23 T cell receptor beta chains sequenced from a single sample in a study of identical twins. MiXCR, applied by TCRdb to the 5' RACE reads, yields one record per CDR3 protein. The data hold 1.5 million to 2 million distinct CDR3 sequences, with around a third observed a single time. The sequenced sample was cord blood. All receptors come from a newborn girl in good health.

CDR3 in DNA: TGTGCCAGCAGTCCTCGGACAGGTCACGGCAATCAGCCCCAGCATTTT. Encoded protein: CASSPRTGHGNQPQHF. The chain is built from TRBV27 and TRBJ1-5; 7 bases map to TRBD1. Trimming took 5 bases from V and 2 from J; bases not matched to a gene: 9. The CDR3 sequence is 16 residues long. The germline V gene encodes CDR1 MNHEY and CDR2 SMNVEV (reference sequence).

This clonotype has a handful of counts. The V and J genes are TRBV11-2 and TRBJ2-5; TRBD1 matches 7 bases. Germline V CDR1 and CDR2: SGHAT, FQNNGV. Trimming took 4 bases from V and 2 from J; bases not matched to a gene: 7. The CDR3 covers 15 residues. This chain's CDR3 is CASSSNRGGQETQYF. The CDR3 nucleotides are TGTGCCAGCAGCTCCAACAGGGGTGGGCAAGAGACCCAGTACTTC.

V and J are TRBV20-1 and TRBJ2-1, with 7 bases that match TRBD2. CDR1 and CDR2 from the germline V gene are DFQATT and SNEGSKA (reference sequence). V dropped 3 bases and J dropped 5; count of bases not matched to a gene: 7. The CDR3 has 14 amino acids. CDR3 DNA: TGCAGTGCTAGCGCCGGGACTAAGGACAATGAGCAGTTCTTC. This translates into CSASAGTKDNEQFF.

This sequence joins TRBV4-1 and TRBJ2-1; the match to TRBD2 covers 7 bases. The junction had 5 bases not matched to a gene; V was cut back by 2 bases and J by 4 bases. The CDR3 spans 15 residues. Germline loops: CDR1 MGHRA, CDR2 YSYEKL. Here the CDR3 DNA reads TGCGCCAGCAGCCAATATCTAGCGGCATACAATGAGCAGTTCTTC. Translation: CASSQYLAAYNEQFF.

The chain joins TRBV20-1 to TRBJ2-4; 8 nucleotides align to TRBD2. The CDR3 is 15 residues long. The J segment lost 5 bases and the V segment lost 6 bases, leaving 12 bases of the junction unmatched. Germline lookup yields CDR1 DFQATT and CDR2 SNEGSKA (reference sequence). The CDR3 sequence is CSAPGLARWENIQYF. CDR3 DNA: TGCAGTGCACCCGGACTAGCTAGATGGGAAAACATTCAGTACTTC.

The sample holds a few counts of this clonotype. This chain connects TRBV7-2 to TRBJ2-1, with 11 bases matching TRBD2. With V trimmed by 4 bases and J by 7 bases, 6 bases remained unmatched. The CDR3 sequence is 15 residues long. Germline V gives CDR1 SGHTA, CDR2 FQGNSA. CDR3 residues: CASSSLLAGGNEQFF. DNA of the CDR3: TGTGCCAGCAGCTCACTGCTAGCGGGGGGTAATGAGCAGTTCTTC.

This clonotype was detected only a few times. V and J are TRBV27 and TRBJ1-5; D is possibly TRBD1 (5 bases). V dropped 5 bases and J dropped 0 bases, with 11 bases sitting between them. Germline V gene lookup returns CDR1 MNHEY and CDR2 SMNVEV (reference sequence). This CDR3 is built from 15 residues. The CDR3 DNA follows: TGTGCCAGCAGTCCGCGGGGGGATAGCAATCAGCCCCAGCATTTT. The encoded protein is CASSPRGDSNQPQHF.

The J gene is TRBJ2-3, the V gene TRBV20-1; 7 nucleotides align to TRBD1. Germline values: CDR1 DFQATT, CDR2 SNEGSKA (reference sequence). The CDR3 is 14 residues long. With V trimmed by 1 base and J by 1 base, 2 bases remained unmatched. The CDR3 DNA follows: TGCAGTGCTAGAGTCCAGGGGGGCACAGATACGCAGTATTTT. Its protein is CSARVQGGTDTQYF.

The rearrangement links TRBV27 to TRBJ1-4; 8 bases line up with TRBD1. The V segment lost 6 bases and the J segment 4 bases; nucleotides outside the gene matches: 4. CDR3 length: 14 amino acids. Germline lookup yields CDR1 MNHEY and CDR2 SMNVEV (reference sequence). In DNA form, the CDR3 reads TGTGCCAGCAGCTGGACAGGGATTAATGAAAAACTGTTTTTT. It yields the protein CASSWTGINEKLFF.

The rearrangement joins TRBV21-1 to TRBJ2-1; TRBD1 reflects the table's D call only, with no check against the DNA. TRBV21-1 is described as a pseudogene. The CDR3 runs to 16 residues. Written as DNA, the CDR3 is TGTGCCAGGAAGACGCTACAGGGAATGAAGGTGTATGAGCAGTTCTTC. This codes for CARKTLQGMKVYEQFF.

The gene calls are TRBV7-2 and TRBJ2-7, with a tentative D call TRBD1 (5 bases). The length of the CDR3 is 13 residues. Looked up from germline, CDR1 is SGHTA and CDR2 is FQGNSA. V was cut by 1 base and J by 8 bases, with 12 bases left in between. In nucleotides, the CDR3 is TGTGCCAGCAGCTTAGGACGGCCGGACAAGCAGTACTTC. Residues: CASSLGRPDKQYF.

The chain links TRBV4-2 to TRBJ1-5, with 8 bases identical to TRBD1. The CDR3 runs to 16 residues. Trimming at V came to 4 bases and at J to 3 bases, leaving 8 bases not matched to a gene. Germline V gene data show CDR1 as LGHNA and CDR2 as YNFKEQ. CDR3 region: CASSRSRTGNNQPQHF. The CDR3 nucleotides read TGTGCCAGCAGCCGATCCAGGACAGGGAACAATCAGCCCCAGCATTTT.

The V and J genes are TRBV29-1 and TRBJ1-1; no firm D call. CDR3 length: 13 residues. The germline V gene encodes CDR1 SQVTM and CDR2 ANQGSEA. The CDR3 DNA reads TGCAGTGTTTCACAAGGCATGAACACTGAAGCTTTCTTT. It specifies CSVSQGMNTEAFF.

The V and J genes are TRBV6-2 or TRBV6-3 and TRBJ2-1; D unresolved. Germline values: CDR1 MNHEY, CDR2 SVGEGT. The germline V and J ends were trimmed by 3 bases and 9 bases, with 27 bases remaining between them. The CDR3 is made up of 18 amino acids. CDR3 loop: CASSYKAVSVPWSSEQFF. The CDR3 DNA is TGTGCCAGCAGTTATAAAGCCGTGAGCGTCCCCTGGTCTAGTGAGCAGTTCTTC.

Only a few counts were recorded for this clonotype. The chain is built from TRBV7-6 and TRBJ1-2; 10 nucleotides align to TRBD1. Germline V gene lookup returns CDR1 SGHVS and CDR2 FNYEAQ. After removal of 0 bases from V and 0 bases from J, the junction contained 7 bases not matched to a gene. The CDR3 length is 18 residues. CDR3 nucleotide sequence: TGTGCCAGCAGCTTAGCAGGGACAGGGGTACAGACTAACTATGGCTACACCTTC. As protein: CASSLAGTGVQTNYGYTF.

This clonotype was recorded a few times. The chain recombines TRBV30 with TRBJ2-7; the D gene is possibly TRBD2 (5 bases). In germline, CDR1 is GTSNPN, CDR2 SVGIG (reference sequence). This CDR3 contains 14 residues. Trimming shortened V by 2 bases and J by 0 bases, and 11 bases separated the two germline ends. For the CDR3, the DNA is TGTGCCTGGAGTAGAACGGGGATCTCCTACGAGCAGTACTTC. Its protein product is CAWSRTGISYEQYF.

This chain uses TRBV2 with TRBJ2-4; 12 bases line up with TRBD2. Gene TRBJ2-7 matches the end of the DNA better, so the J call may be wrong. The germline gives CDR1 SNHLY, CDR2 FYNNEI. The CDR3 spans 14 residues. The CDR3 here is CANSRTSGNYEQYF. As DNA, the CDR3 is TGTGCCAACTCCCGGACTAGCGGGAACTACGAGCAGTACTTC.

This clonotype was observed a handful of times. The CDR3 nucleotides are TGTGCCAGCAGTTTGCGTCGAGGAGATCCATTCGGAAACATTCAGTACTTC. Protein product: CASSLRRGDPFGNIQYF. V is TRBV12-3 or TRBV12-4 and J is TRBJ2-4; D remains ambiguous. The CDR3 has 17 amino acids. Trimming cost V 3 bases and J 6 bases, with 21 bases left between them.

This clonotype was recorded a few times. This chain joins TRBV14 and TRBJ2-1, with a possible D match to TRBD2 (6 bases). Trimming stripped 3 bases from V and 5 bases from J, with 17 bases between. The germline V gene has CDR1 SGHDN and CDR2 FVKESK. The CDR3 spans 16 residues. The CDR3: CASSQSRGYLNNEQFF. CDR3 sequence (DNA): TGTGCCAGCAGCCAGTCGCGGGGCTACCTGAACAATGAGCAGTTCTTC.

The chain joins TRBV7-9 to TRBJ2-7; 12 bases are shared with TRBD2. CDR1 is SEHNR, CDR2 FQNEAQ, per germline (reference sequence). This CDR3 contains 16 residues. V gave up 0 bases and J gave up 7 bases; unmatched junction bases: 7. CDR3 coding DNA: TGTGCCAGCAGCTTAGCCCAAGGACTAGCGGGGAATGAGCAGTACTTC. Its protein product is CASSLAQGLAGNEQYF.

This clonotype was observed a few times. This chain links TRBV24-1 with TRBJ2-1, with D hard to call. V was clipped by 5 bases and J by 7 bases, with 8 bases between them. The CDR3 totals 12 residues. In germline, CDR1 is KGHDR, CDR2 SFDVKD. The CDR3 nucleotides are TGTGCCACCAGTGCTCTAGGTAATGAGCAGTTCTTC. It codes for CATSALGNEQFF.

The gene calls are TRBV29-1 and TRBJ2-2; D not resolved. Between the trimmed V and J ends, which lost 4 bases and 3 bases, there was a span of 6 bases. The germline CDR1 and CDR2 sequences are SQVTM and ANQGSEA. CDR3 length: 12 amino acids. The CDR3 protein is CSVVADTGELFF. CDR3 nucleotide sequence: TGCAGCGTTGTGGCGGACACCGGGGAGCTGTTTTTT.

This clonotype has a handful of counts. The chain employs TRBV5-1 and TRBJ2-3; 8 positions match TRBD1. V dropped 5 bases and J dropped 2; count of bases not matched to a gene: 10. The CDR3 contains 16 residues. Germline CDR1 is SGHRS and CDR2 is YFSETQ. The CDR3 nucleotides are TGCGCCAGCAGGACGACAGGGGCACGAAACACAGATACGCAGTATTTT. This gives the protein CASRTTGARNTDTQYF.